The entry below gives a single TCR beta chain sequence along with its context. What it binds is not known. This CDR3 is 16 amino acids long. Germline V CDR1 and CDR2: SGHNT, YYREEE (reference sequence). After removal of 4 bases from V and 6 bases from J, the junction contained 11 bases not matched to a gene. This sample is drawn from a study of PD-1 blockade in classical Hodgkin lymphoma. General study results and limits: The causes of the repertoire differences, possibly disease activity or prior therapy, remain undefined. Baseline diversity in complete responders resembled that of newly diagnosed patients. Initiation of nivolumab under 1 year after ASCT led to exclusion of patients. At baseline, newly diagnosed patients reportedly showed less TCR diversity than healthy donors.

Generated by immunoSEQ multiplex PCR, the TCRdb table keeps only in-frame clones and is missing some. The data show about 110,000 clones, 89% seen once. Every patient had relapsed following autologous stem cell transplantation, and cohorts differed in brentuximab vedotin exposure. The V and J genes are TRBV5-4 and TRBJ2-3; 10 nucleotides align to TRBD2. The sequences come from peripheral blood mononuclear cells (PBMCs), collected before the second cycle of nivolumab. The clonotype was recovered from a human donor with classical Hodgkin lymphoma. In nucleotides, the CDR3 is TGTGCCAGCAGCGTCGGGACTAGCGAGCGGGCGGATACGCAGTATTTT. Translation gives CASSVGTSERADTQYF.